What follows are 5 T cell receptor beta chains derived from one specimen sequenced in a study of cytomegalovirus exposure and HLA in healthy donors. In the PCR, 60 Vbeta and 13 Jbeta primers were used. Clones were read by immunoSEQ multiplex PCR, and TCRdb kept only the in-frame ones, dropping some. The data show about 170,000 clones, almost 75% seen once. The sample taken for sequencing was PBMCs. These receptors all come from a woman younger than 35 in good health and CMV-seropositive.

The rearrangement joins TRBV30 to TRBJ1-5; D is possibly TRBD1 (6 bases). The CDR3 contains 14 residues. V shed 3 bases and J shed 6 bases, with 15 bases lying between them. Per the germline V gene, CDR1 is GTSNPN and CDR2 is SVGIG (reference sequence). The CDR3 nucleotides read TGTGCCTGGAGGCTCAAAGGGGGTTCTCAGCCCCAGCATTTT. The encoded protein is CAWRLKGGSQPQHF.

This clone was seen a few times. The chain employs TRBV11-2 and TRBJ1-3; tentatively, D is TRBD1 (6 bases). Trimming took 3 bases from V and 3 from J, leaving 12 bases between them. There are 15 residues in the CDR3. CDR1 SGHAT and CDR2 FQNNGV come from the germline V gene. CDR3 DNA: TGTGCCAGCAGCTTGGGGGCAAAGAGTGGAAACACCATATATTTT. Translated, it gives CASSLGAKSGNTIYF.

There are a few counts of this clone. The gene calls are TRBV19 and TRBJ1-5; maybe TRBD1 (5 bases). The germline V gene encodes CDR1 LNHDA and CDR2 SQIVND (reference sequence). V lost 3 bases and J lost 5, with 11 bases in between. The CDR3 is 14 amino acids. The chain's CDR3 is CASSIVREDQPQHF. As DNA, the CDR3 is TGTGCCAGTAGTATTGTCAGGGAAGATCAGCCCCAGCATTTT.

This chain uses TRBV7-2 with TRBJ1-4; D may be TRBD1 (5 bases). The CDR3 has 14 amino acids. Between the trimmed V and J ends, which lost 2 bases and 8 bases, there was a span of 12 bases. The V gene's germline CDR1 is SGHTA and CDR2 FQGNSA. The CDR3 spells CASSLRPRTEKLFF. The CDR3 DNA reads TGTGCCAGCAGCTTACGACCAAGGACAGAAAAACTGTTTTTT.

This chain joins TRBV4-1 and TRBJ1-1; a weak D match, TRBD1 (6 bases). Trimming removed 3 bases at V and 1 base at J, with 15 bases between. This CDR3 region has 16 residues. CDR1 and CDR2 (germline): MGHRA, YSYEKL. The CDR3, as DNA: TGCGCCAGCAGCCAGAACAGGGAGGGCAAGAACACTGAAGCTTTCTTT. It codes for CASSQNREGKNTEAFF.